Below, 17 T cell receptor beta chains from the same sample are listed, as sequenced in a study of cytomegalovirus exposure and HLA in healthy donors. PCR employed 60 Vbeta and 13 Jbeta primers. Data came from immunoSEQ multiplex PCR; TCRdb stores just in-frame clones and leaves some out. The profile shows 150,000 or so clones, around 77% of them singletons. The sample was PBMCs. The receptors stem from a woman between 25 and 40 years old in good health and CMV-seronegative.

The chain links TRBV19 to TRBJ1-1, with a weak D call TRBD1 (6 bases). The germline gives CDR1 LNHDA, CDR2 SQIVND (reference sequence). The CDR3 runs to 13 residues. The germline V and J ends were trimmed by 7 bases and 3 bases, with 12 bases remaining between them. CDR3 sequence reads: CASTGTGYTEAFF. The CDR3 region has the DNA TGTGCCAGTACCGGAACAGGGTACACTGAAGCTTTCTTT.

The J gene is TRBJ1-6, the V gene TRBV5-1, with 7 bases aligning to TRBD1. V lost 4 bases to trimming and J lost 7 bases; unmatched junction nucleotides: 11. The CDR3 has 16 residues. Germline lookup yields CDR1 SGHRS and CDR2 YFSETQ. The CDR3 region has the DNA TGCGCCAGCAGCCAGCCGGGACAGACTTTGAATTCACCCCTCCACTTT. Protein sequence: CASSQPGQTLNSPLHF.

This sequence joins TRBV7-8 and TRBJ2-7, with D unresolved. The CDR3 is 12 amino acids. V lost 1 base, J lost 4 bases, and 5 bases lay in between. The germline gives CDR1 SGHVS, CDR2 FQNEAQ. The CDR3 nucleotides are TGTGCCAGCAGCTTAGAGAGGTACGAGCAGTACTTC. Translating it yields CASSLERYEQYF.

The chain links TRBV7-2 to TRBJ1-5, with 9 bases lining up with TRBD1. In germline, CDR1 is SGHTA, CDR2 FQGNSA. CDR3 size: 14 residues. Trimming at V came to 4 bases and at J to 4 bases, leaving 2 bases not matched to a gene. The CDR3 DNA reads TGTGCCAGCAGCTCGACAGGGGGAAATCAGCCCCAGCATTTT. This translates into CASSSTGGNQPQHF.

This sequence joins TRBV4-1 and TRBJ2-3; TRBD2 aligns across 7 bases. After removal of 4 bases from V and 2 bases from J, the junction contained 9 bases not matched to a gene. Germline CDR1 is MGHRA and CDR2 is YSYEKL. The CDR3 runs to 16 residues. The CDR3 coding sequence is TGCGCCAGCAGCCCTTCCTTAGCGGGTGCCACAGATACGCAGTATTTT. It is translated as CASSPSLAGATDTQYF.

The V gene is TRBV12-5, the J gene TRBJ1-1; 8 bases match TRBD1. CDR3 size: 16 residues. V shed 5 bases, J shed 1 base, and the junction held 9 bases outside the gene matches. CDR1 is LGHNT, CDR2 FRNRAP, per germline. The CDR3 protein is CASGGNPGTGNTEAFF. The CDR3, as DNA: TGTGCTAGTGGTGGGAACCCCGGGACAGGGAACACTGAAGCTTTCTTT.

This chain joins TRBV5-4 and TRBJ2-3, with 8 bases aligning to TRBD2. With V trimmed by 0 bases and J by 0 bases, 6 bases remained unmatched. CDR3 length equals 17 residues. Germline assignment: CDR1 SGHNT and CDR2 YYREEE (reference sequence). The CDR3 coding sequence is TGTGCCAGCAGCTTGGTTGTTAGCGGGGCTAGCACAGATACGCAGTATTTT. This encodes CASSLVVSGASTDTQYF. The whole variable domain, filled in from reference TRBV5-4 and TRBJ2-3, reads ETGVTQSPTHLIKTRGQQVTLRCSSQSGHNTVSWYQQALGQGPQFIFQYYREEENGRGNFPPRFSGLQFPNYSSELNVNALELDDSALYLCASSLVVSGASTDTQYFGPGTRLTVL.

The chain uses TRBV7-9 and TRBJ2-3, with D hard to call. The CDR3 spans 13 residues. The V gene lost 5 bases and the J gene lost 7 bases, with 13 bases spanning the gap. Germline V gene lookup returns CDR1 SEHNR and CDR2 FQNEAQ (reference sequence). The CDR3 sequence: CASSPDSTHTQYF. The CDR3 DNA follows: TGTGCCAGCAGCCCTGACTCTACCCATACGCAGTATTTT. Full variable domain (outside the CDR3, taken from reference TRBV7-9 and TRBJ2-3): DTGVSQNPRHKITKRGQNVTFRCDPISEHNRLYWYRQTLGQGPEFLTYFQNEAQLEKSRLLSDRFSAERPKGSFSTLEIQRTEQGDSAMYLCASSPDSTHTQYFGPGTRLTVL.

This clone was seen only a few times. CDR3 residues: CASRTGTADSPLHF. Written as DNA, the CDR3 is TGTGCCAGCAGAACCGGGACAGCCGATTCACCCCTCCACTTT. The V gene is TRBV2, the J gene TRBJ1-6; 7 bases line up with TRBD1. Per the germline V gene, CDR1 is SNHLY and CDR2 is FYNNEI. Losses at the gene ends were 6 bases for V and 8 bases for J; bases not matched to a gene: 7. CDR3 length equals 14 residues.

The chain carries TRBV21-1 and TRBJ1-4. TRBV21-1 is labeled a pseudogene. This CDR3 region has 15 residues. The CDR3 region has the DNA TGTGCCAGCAGCAAAGAAACGGGGGGGAATGAAAAACTGTTTTTT. Translated: CASSKETGGNEKLFF.

The chain links TRBV5-4 to TRBJ2-3; TRBD2 is a possible D gene (7 bases). With 3 bases removed from V and 0 bases from J, the gap between germline ends came to 14 bases. The CDR3 is 16 amino acids. Germline assignment: CDR1 SGHNT and CDR2 YYREEE (reference sequence). CDR3 in DNA: TGTGCCAGCAGCTCTTTTGGGGGGGCTAGCACAGATACGCAGTATTTT. It yields the protein CASSSFGGASTDTQYF.

The rearrangement uses TRBV9 and TRBJ2-1; 9 nucleotides align to TRBD2. Germline CDR1 reads SGDLS; CDR2 reads YYNGEE. The CDR3 spans 15 residues. V lost 0 bases to trimming and J lost 6 bases; unmatched junction nucleotides: 4. CDR3 loop: CASSVEISGGNEQFF. CDR3 DNA: TGTGCCAGCAGCGTAGAGATTAGCGGGGGCAATGAGCAGTTCTTC.

This chain links TRBV5-4 with TRBJ1-2; D not resolved. The V and J ends lost 1 base and 3 bases respectively, with 13 bases between them. The CDR3 has 15 residues. CDR1 is SGHNT, CDR2 YYREEE, per germline (reference sequence). The CDR3 region is CASSLSRGWDYGYTF. Here the CDR3 DNA reads TGTGCCAGCAGCTTGTCTCGGGGTTGGGACTATGGCTACACCTTC.

The rearrangement links TRBV5-1 to TRBJ1-2, with D maybe TRBD1 (6 bases). The CDR3 is 14 residues long. V was trimmed by 5 bases and J by 6 bases, leaving 17 bases between them. CDR1 and CDR2 from the germline V gene are SGHRS and YFSETQ. The CDR3 loop reads CASRNTGTLDGYTF. CDR3 DNA: TGCGCCAGCAGGAATACAGGGACGCTTGATGGCTACACCTTC.

This clone was counted between two and nine times. The chain is built from TRBV9 and TRBJ1-4; D possibly corresponds to TRBD1 (5 bases). The CDR3 is 15 amino acids. Trimming stripped 0 bases from V and 8 bases from J, with 14 bases between. Germline-derived CDR1 and CDR2 are SGDLS and YYNGEE. The CDR3 DNA follows: TGTGCCAGCAGCGTAGGGCTGGTTAGGGGAGAAAAACTGTTTTTT. Translated: CASSVGLVRGEKLFF.

This clone was counted between two and nine times. One end of the junction is discordant with germline, which a read error may explain. The chain couples TRBV5-1 to TRBJ1-2; 9 positions agree with TRBD1. The germline V gene has CDR1 SGHRS and CDR2 YFSETQ. The CDR3 sequence is 13 residues long. CDR3 in DNA: TGTGCCAGCAGCCGGACAGGGGATCATGGCTACACCTTC. This encodes CASSRTGDHGYTF.

The genes are TRBV5-1 and TRBJ1-3, with TRBD1 identical over 7 bases. V lost 4 bases to trimming and J lost 0 bases; unmatched junction nucleotides: 4. This CDR3 comprises 15 residues. Per the germline V gene, CDR1 is SGHRS and CDR2 is YFSETQ. The CDR3 reads CASSPGTVSGNTIYF. CDR3 sequence (DNA): TGCGCCAGCAGCCCGGGGACAGTCTCTGGAAACACCATATATTTT.